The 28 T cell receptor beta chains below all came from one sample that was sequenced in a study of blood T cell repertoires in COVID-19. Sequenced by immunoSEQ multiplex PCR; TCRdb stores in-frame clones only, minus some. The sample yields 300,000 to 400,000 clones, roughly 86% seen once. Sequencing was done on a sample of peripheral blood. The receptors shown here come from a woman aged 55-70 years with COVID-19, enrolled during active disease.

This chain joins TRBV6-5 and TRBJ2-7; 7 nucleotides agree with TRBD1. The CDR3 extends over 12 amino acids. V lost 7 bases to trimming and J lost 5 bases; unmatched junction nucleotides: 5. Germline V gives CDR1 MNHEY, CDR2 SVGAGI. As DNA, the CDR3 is TGTGCCAGCAAATACAGGGGAAACGAGCAGTACTTC. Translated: CASKYRGNEQYF.

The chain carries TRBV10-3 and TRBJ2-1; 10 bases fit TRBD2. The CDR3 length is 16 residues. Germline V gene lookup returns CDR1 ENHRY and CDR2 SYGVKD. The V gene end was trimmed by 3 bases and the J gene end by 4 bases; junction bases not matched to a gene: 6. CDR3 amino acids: CAISDISGGQYNEQFF. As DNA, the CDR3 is TGTGCCATCAGTGACATTAGCGGGGGGCAATACAATGAGCAGTTCTTC.

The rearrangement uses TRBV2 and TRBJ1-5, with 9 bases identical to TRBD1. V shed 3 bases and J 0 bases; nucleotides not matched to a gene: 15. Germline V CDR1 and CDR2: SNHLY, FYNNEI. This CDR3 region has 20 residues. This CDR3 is CASSEGQGQDKLYSNQPQHF. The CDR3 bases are TGTGCCAGCAGTGAGGGACAGGGCCAAGATAAGCTGTATAGCAATCAGCCCCAGCATTTT.

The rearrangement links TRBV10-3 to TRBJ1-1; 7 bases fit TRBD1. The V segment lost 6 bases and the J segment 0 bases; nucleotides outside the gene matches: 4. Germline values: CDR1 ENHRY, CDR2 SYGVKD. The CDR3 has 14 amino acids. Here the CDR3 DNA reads TGTGCCATCAGGGCCGGGACAGTGAACACTGAAGCTTTCTTT. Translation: CAIRAGTVNTEAFF.

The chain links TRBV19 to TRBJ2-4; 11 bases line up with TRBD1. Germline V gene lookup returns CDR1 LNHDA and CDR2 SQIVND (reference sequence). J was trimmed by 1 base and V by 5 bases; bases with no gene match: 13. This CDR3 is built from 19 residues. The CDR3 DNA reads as TGTGCCAGTAGTTCTCCGGGACAGGGGGAAAATTGGGCCAAAAACATTCAGTACTTC. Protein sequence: CASSSPGQGENWAKNIQYF.

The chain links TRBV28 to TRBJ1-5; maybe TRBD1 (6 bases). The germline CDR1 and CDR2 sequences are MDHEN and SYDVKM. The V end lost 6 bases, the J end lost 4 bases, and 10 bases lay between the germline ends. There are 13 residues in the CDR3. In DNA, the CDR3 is TGTGCCAGCAGCCGGGGACAAAATCAGCCCCAGCATTTT. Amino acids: CASSRGQNQPQHF.

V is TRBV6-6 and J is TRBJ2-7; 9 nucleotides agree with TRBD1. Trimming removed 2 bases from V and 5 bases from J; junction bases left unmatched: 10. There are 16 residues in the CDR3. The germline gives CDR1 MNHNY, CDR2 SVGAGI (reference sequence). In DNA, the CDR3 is TGTGCCAGCAGTTACAACCCGGGACAGGGTCGCCACGAGCAGTACTTC. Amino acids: CASSYNPGQGRHEQYF.

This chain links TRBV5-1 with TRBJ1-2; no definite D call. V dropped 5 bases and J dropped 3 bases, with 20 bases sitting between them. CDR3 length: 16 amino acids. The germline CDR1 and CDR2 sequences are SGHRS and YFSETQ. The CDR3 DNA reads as TGCGCCAGCAGATCAATTAGGAACTCAGAGGACTATGGCTACACCTTC. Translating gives CASRSIRNSEDYGYTF.

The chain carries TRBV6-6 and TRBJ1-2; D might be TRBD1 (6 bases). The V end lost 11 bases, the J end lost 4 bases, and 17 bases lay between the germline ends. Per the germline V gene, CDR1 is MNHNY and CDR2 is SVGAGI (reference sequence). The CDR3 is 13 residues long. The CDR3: CALRRGGSYGYTF. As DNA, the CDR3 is TGTGCCCTCCGCAGGGGTGGGAGCTATGGCTACACCTTC.

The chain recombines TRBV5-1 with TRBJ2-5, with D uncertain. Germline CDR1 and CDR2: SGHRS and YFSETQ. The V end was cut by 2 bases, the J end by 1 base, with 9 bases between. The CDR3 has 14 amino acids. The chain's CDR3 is CASSLRHTQETQYF. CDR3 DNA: TGCGCCAGCAGCTTACGACATACCCAAGAGACCCAGTACTTC.

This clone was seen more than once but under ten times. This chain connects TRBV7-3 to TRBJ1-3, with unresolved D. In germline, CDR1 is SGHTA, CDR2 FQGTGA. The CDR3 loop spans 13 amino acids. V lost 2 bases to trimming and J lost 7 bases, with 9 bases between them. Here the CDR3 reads CASSLEGGNTIYF. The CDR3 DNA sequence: TGTGCCAGCAGCTTAGAGGGCGGCAACACCATATATTTT.

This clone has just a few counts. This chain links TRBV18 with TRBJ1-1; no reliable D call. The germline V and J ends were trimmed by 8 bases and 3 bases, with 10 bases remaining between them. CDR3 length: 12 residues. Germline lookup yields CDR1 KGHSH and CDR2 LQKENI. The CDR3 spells CASAPRDTEAFF. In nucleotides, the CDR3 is TGTGCCAGCGCCCCGCGAGACACTGAAGCTTTCTTT.

The CDR3 nucleotides are TGCGCCAGCAGCCGAGGGACAGACTATGGCTACACCTTC. Encoded protein: CASSRGTDYGYTF. This chain links TRBV5-1 with TRBJ1-2; TRBD1 agrees at 7 bases. J lost 3 bases, V lost 4 bases, and 3 bases had no gene match. This CDR3 has 13 amino acids. Germline loops: CDR1 SGHRS, CDR2 YFSETQ.

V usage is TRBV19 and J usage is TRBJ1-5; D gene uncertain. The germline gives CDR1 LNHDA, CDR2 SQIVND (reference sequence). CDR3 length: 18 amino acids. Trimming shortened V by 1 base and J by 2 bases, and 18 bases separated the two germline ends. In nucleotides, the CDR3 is TGTGCCAGTAGTATAGTAGTAGGAGTCGCACCTGGCAATCAGCCCCAGCATTTT. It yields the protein CASSIVVGVAPGNQPQHF.

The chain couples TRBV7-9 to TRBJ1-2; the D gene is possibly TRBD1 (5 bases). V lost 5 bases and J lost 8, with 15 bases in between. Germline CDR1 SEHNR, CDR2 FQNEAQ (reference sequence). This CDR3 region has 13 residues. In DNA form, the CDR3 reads TGTGCCAGCAGCATACAGGACCGGTTGGGCTACACCTTC. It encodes CASSIQDRLGYTF.

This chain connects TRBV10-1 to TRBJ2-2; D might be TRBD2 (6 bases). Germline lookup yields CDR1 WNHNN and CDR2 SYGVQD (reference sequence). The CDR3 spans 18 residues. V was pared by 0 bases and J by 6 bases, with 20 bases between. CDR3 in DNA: TGCGCCAGCAGTGAGTCGAGGAGGGAGAACGCTCTACCCGGGGAGCTGTTTTTT. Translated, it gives CASSESRRENALPGELFF.

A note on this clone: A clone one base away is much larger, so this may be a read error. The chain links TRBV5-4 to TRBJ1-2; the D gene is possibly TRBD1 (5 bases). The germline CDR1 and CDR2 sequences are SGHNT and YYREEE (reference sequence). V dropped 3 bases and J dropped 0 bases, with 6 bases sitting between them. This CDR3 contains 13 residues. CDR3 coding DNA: TGTGCCAGCAGCTCGACAGCTAACTATGGCTACACCTTC. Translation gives CASSSTANYGYTF.

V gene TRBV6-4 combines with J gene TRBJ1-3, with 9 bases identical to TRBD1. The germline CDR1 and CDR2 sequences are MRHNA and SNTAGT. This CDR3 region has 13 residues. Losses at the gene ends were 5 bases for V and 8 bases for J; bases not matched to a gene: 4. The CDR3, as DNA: TGTGCCAGCAGTCCGGACAGGGGAGACACCATATATTTT. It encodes CASSPDRGDTIYF.

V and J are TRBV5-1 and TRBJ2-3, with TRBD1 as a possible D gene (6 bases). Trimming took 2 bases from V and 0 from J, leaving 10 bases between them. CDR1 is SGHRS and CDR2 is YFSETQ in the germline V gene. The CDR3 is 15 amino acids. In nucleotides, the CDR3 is TGCGCCAGCAGCTTAAGGACAGACAGCACAGATACGCAGTATTTT. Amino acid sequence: CASSLRTDSTDTQYF.

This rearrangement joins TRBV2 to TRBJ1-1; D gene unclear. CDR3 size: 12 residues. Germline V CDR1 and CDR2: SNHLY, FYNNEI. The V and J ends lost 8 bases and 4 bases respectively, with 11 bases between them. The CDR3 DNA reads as TGTGCCAGCCTTGCCGAGGGCACTGAAGCTTTCTTT. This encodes CASLAEGTEAFF.

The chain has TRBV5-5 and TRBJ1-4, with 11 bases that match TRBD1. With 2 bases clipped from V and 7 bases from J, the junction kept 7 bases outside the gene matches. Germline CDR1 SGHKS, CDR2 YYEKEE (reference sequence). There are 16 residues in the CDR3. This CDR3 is CASSFGDRGDIEKLFF. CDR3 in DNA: TGTGCCAGCAGCTTCGGGGACAGGGGGGACATTGAAAAACTGTTTTTT.

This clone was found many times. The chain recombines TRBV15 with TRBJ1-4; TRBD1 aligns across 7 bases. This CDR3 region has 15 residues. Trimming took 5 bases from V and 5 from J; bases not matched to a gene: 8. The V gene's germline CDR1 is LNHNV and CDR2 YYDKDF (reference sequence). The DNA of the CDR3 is TGTGCCACCAGCGGAAGACAGGGCTTAAATGAAAAACTGTTTTTT. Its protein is CATSGRQGLNEKLFF.

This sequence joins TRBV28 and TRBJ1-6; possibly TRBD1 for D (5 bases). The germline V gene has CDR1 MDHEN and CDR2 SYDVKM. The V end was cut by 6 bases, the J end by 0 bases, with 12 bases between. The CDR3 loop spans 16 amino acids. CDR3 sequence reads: CASRGGVNSYNSPLHF. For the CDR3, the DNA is TGTGCCAGCAGGGGGGGAGTAAACTCCTATAATTCACCCCTCCACTTT.

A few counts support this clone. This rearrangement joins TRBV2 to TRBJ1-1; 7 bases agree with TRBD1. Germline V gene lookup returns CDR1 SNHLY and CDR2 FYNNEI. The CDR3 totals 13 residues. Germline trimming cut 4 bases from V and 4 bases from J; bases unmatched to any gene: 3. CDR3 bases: TGTGCCAGCAGTGTGCAGGGGGTCACTGAAGCTTTCTTT. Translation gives CASSVQGVTEAFF.

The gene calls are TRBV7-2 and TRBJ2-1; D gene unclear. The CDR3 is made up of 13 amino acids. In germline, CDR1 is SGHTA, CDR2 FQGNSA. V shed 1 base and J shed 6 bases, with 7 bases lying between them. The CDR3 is CASSLGEVNEQFF. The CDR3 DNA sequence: TGTGCCAGCAGCTTAGGAGAGGTCAATGAGCAGTTCTTC.

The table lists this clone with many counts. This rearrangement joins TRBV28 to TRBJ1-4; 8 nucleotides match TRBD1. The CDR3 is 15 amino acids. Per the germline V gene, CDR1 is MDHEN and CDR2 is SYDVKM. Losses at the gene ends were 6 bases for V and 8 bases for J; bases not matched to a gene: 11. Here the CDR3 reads CASRKTGQGGEKLFF. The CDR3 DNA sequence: TGTGCCAGCAGAAAAACAGGACAGGGTGGGGAAAAACTGTTTTTT.

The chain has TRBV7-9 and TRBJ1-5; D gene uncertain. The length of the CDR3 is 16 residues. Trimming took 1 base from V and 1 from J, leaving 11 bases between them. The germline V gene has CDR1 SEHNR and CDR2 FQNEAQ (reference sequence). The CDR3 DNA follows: TGTGCCAGCAGCTTAGGAGTTGGAGACAGCAATCAGCCCCAGCATTTT. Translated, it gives CASSLGVGDSNQPQHF.

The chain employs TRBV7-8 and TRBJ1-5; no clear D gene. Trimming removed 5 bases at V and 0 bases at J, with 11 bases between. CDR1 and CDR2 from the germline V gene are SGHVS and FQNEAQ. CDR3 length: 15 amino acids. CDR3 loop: CASSPRLFSNQPQHF. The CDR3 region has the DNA TGTGCCAGCAGCCCCAGACTGTTTAGCAATCAGCCCCAGCATTTT.